These 20 T cell receptor beta chains originate from one sample sequenced in a study of CDR3 diversity in severe acne (dated by TCRdb to the late 2010s). Library preparation was by PCR. The instrument given in TCRdb is Illumina HiSeq 2000. The public reads were reprocessed in TCRdb via fastp at Q25 and MiXCR, keeping in-frame beta chains. Records with the same CDR3 protein are collapsed into one entry carrying the most frequent genes and DNA. The sample table holds about 100,000 distinct CDR3 sequences, of which 51% were seen once. The ten biggest clones cover roughly 12% of the sample. Specimen: blood. The receptors were sampled from a male donor with acne.

As to this clonotype: The junction and the germline gene differ at one end; a read error may be behind it. The CDR3: CASSTSGLGVINF. DNA of the CDR3: TGTGCCAGCAGCACATCGGGACTCGGGGTGATCAACTTC. V is TRBV9 and J is TRBJ2-7, with D maybe TRBD2 (6 bases). Germline V CDR1 and CDR2: SGDLS, YYNGEE. This CDR3 is 13 amino acids long.

This clonotype was recorded at least ten times. The chain employs TRBV7-9 and TRBJ1-2, with TRBD1 matching over 9 bases. Germline CDR1 and CDR2: SEHNR and FQNEAQ (reference sequence). Trimming cost V 6 bases and J 8 bases; bases outside gene matches: 4. There are 12 residues in the CDR3. CDR3 nucleotides: TGTGCCAGCAGAGACAGGGGGGACGGCTACACCTTC. The encoded protein is CASRDRGDGYTF.

The rearrangement uses TRBV7-2 and TRBJ2-7, with D unclear. Per the germline V gene, CDR1 is SGHTA and CDR2 is FQGNSA. Trimming took 7 bases from V and 4 from J, leaving 11 bases between them. The CDR3 extends over 12 amino acids. The CDR3, as DNA: TGTGCCAGCACCCTAGTATCTTACGAGCAGTACGTC. Translated, it gives CASTLVSYEQYV.

This clonotype was recorded a few times. V usage is TRBV4-3 and J usage is TRBJ2-3, with D possibly being TRBD1 or TRBD2 (5 bases each). Trimming shortened V by 0 bases and J by 7 bases, and 17 bases separated the two germline ends. The V gene's germline CDR1 is LGHNA and CDR2 YSLEER. This CDR3 is built from 16 residues. As DNA, the CDR3 is TGCGCCAGCAGCCAAGACCCAACAGGAGGTTTGAATACGCAGTATTTT. Protein: CASSQDPTGGLNTQYF.

The sample holds many counts of this clonotype. J is TRBJ2-7 and V is TRBV19; unclear D gene. V lost 10 bases to trimming and J lost 6 bases, with 25 bases between them. In germline, CDR1 is LNHDA, CDR2 SQIVND (reference sequence). The length of the CDR3 is 15 residues. CDR3 bases: TGTGCCACCACCCCCGCCGGCCCCGGCGGCTCCGAGCAGTACTTC. This encodes CATTPAGPGGSEQYF.

This clonotype was observed a few times. The chain uses TRBV2 and TRBJ2-7; the match to TRBD2 covers 10 bases. The CDR3 has 14 residues. V was pared by 4 bases and J by 2 bases, with 2 bases of the junction left unmatched. CDR1 SNHLY and CDR2 FYNNEI come from the germline V gene. CDR3 sequence reads: CASSGTSGPYEQYF. CDR3 nucleotides: TGTGCCAGCAGTGGGACTAGCGGCCCCTACGAGCAGTACTTC.

This clonotype was seen a single time. J is TRBJ2-2 and V is TRBV2; D uncertain. This CDR3 has 14 residues. Trimming took 0 bases from V and 4 from J, leaving 6 bases between them. CDR1 SNHLY and CDR2 FYNNEI come from the germline V gene. The chain's CDR3 is CASSEARSTGELFF. In DNA, the CDR3 is TGTGCCAGCAGTGAAGCAAGGAGCACCGGGGAGCTGTTTTTT.

The chain joins TRBV7-3 to TRBJ2-3; D unclear. Trimming left V 5 bases short and J 1 base short, with 4 bases between. Germline V CDR1 and CDR2: SGHTA, FQGTGA. The CDR3 covers 12 residues. DNA of the CDR3: TGTGCCAGCAGCCTTCGCACAGATACGCAGTATTTT. Translated: CASSLRTDTQYF.

This clonotype was found a few times. The V call is TRBV6-2 or TRBV6-3, the J call TRBJ2-5; a weak D match, TRBD1 (5 bases). The CDR3 consists of 14 residues. The germline V gene has CDR1 MNHEY and CDR2 SVGEGT. Deletions cut 2 bases from V and 2 bases from J, with 9 bases between. In DNA form, the CDR3 reads TGTGCCAGCAGTTACGAACAGGCGCAAGAGACCCAGTACTTC. This sequence encodes CASSYEQAQETQYF.

The chain joins TRBV20-1 to TRBJ2-1; 7 bases line up with TRBD1. The germline V gene encodes CDR1 DFQATT and CDR2 SNEGSKA (reference sequence). This CDR3 is 15 amino acids long. Trimming took 3 bases from V and 11 from J; bases not matched to a gene: 16. The CDR3 region is CSARATGDSKAQQFF. The CDR3 nucleotides are TGCAGTGCTAGGGCAACAGGGGACAGCAAGGCCCAGCAGTTCTTC.

The J gene is TRBJ1-3, the V gene TRBV9; D perhaps matches TRBD1 (5 bases). The CDR3 is 16 amino acids. V shed 4 bases and J shed 6 bases, with 20 bases lying between them. Germline V gene lookup returns CDR1 SGDLS and CDR2 YYNGEE. The CDR3 nucleotides read TGTGCCAGCAGCCCTAGAGAGGGGAAGAAAGAAAACACCATATATTTT. Its protein product is CASSPREGKKENTIYF.

This clonotype is judged medium-sized. For the CDR3, the DNA is TGTGCCAGCTCCGACAGGCGTCGGCAGTTCTTC. Residues: CASSDRRRQFF. The chain joins TRBV19 to TRBJ2-1, with D possibly being TRBD1 (6 bases). This CDR3 comprises 11 residues. With 9 bases removed from V and 12 bases from J, the gap between germline ends came to 15 bases. The germline V gene has CDR1 LNHDA and CDR2 SQIVND (reference sequence).

At least ten counts were recorded for this clonotype. The V and J genes are TRBV15 and TRBJ2-3, with TRBD2 matching over 9 bases. CDR3 length: 17 residues. Germline V gives CDR1 LNHNV, CDR2 YYDKDF (reference sequence). With 0 bases clipped from V and 2 bases from J, the junction kept 6 bases outside the gene matches. The CDR3 DNA reads as TGTGCCACCAGCAGAGATATCAGCGGGAGGATCACAGATACGCAGTATTTT. This translates into CATSRDISGRITDTQYF.

This clonotype was detected ten times or more. V gene TRBV5-1 combines with J gene TRBJ2-7; the match to TRBD2 covers 7 bases. Looked up from germline, CDR1 is SGHRS and CDR2 is YFSETQ. There are 15 residues in the CDR3. V lost 5 bases, J lost 3 bases, and 11 bases stayed unmatched. CDR3 in DNA: TGCGCCAGCAGAAAAGGGATAGCGGGTGGCTACGAGCAGTACTTC. This encodes CASRKGIAGGYEQYF.

The sample holds many counts of this clonotype. The chain links TRBV19 to TRBJ2-3; D might be TRBD1 (6 bases). The ends were cut back, 9 bases at V and 0 bases at J, with 13 bases in the middle. CDR3 length: 14 residues. Germline assignment: CDR1 LNHDA and CDR2 SQIVND (reference sequence). The CDR3 here is CASTQGVSTDTQYF. CDR3 sequence (DNA): TGTGCCAGCACACAGGGTGTTAGCACAGATACGCAGTATTTT. Drawing the rest from reference TRBV19 and TRBJ2-3, the complete variable domain is DGGITQSPKYLFRKEGQNVTLSCEQNLNHDAMYWYRQDPGQGLRLIYYSQIVNDFQKGDIAEGYSVSREKKESFPLTVTSAQKNPTAFYLCASTQGVSTDTQYFGPGTRLTVL.

V gene TRBV7-9 combines with J gene TRBJ2-3, with 9 bases lining up with TRBD1. This CDR3 comprises 16 residues. V gave up 1 base and J gave up 6 bases; unmatched junction bases: 8. Per germline, CDR1 SEHNR and CDR2 FQNEAQ (reference sequence). CDR3 region: CASSLGRGTGLDTQYF. The CDR3 region has the DNA TGTGCCAGCAGCTTAGGGAGGGGGACAGGGTTGGATACGCAGTATTTT.

The chain uses TRBV18 and TRBJ2-2; D is undetermined. CDR3 size: 15 residues. Germline CDR1 is KGHSH and CDR2 is LQKENI. Between the trimmed V and J ends, which lost 2 bases and 0 bases, there was a span of 7 bases. The CDR3 DNA reads TGTGCCAGCTCACCAGGAGCCTCGAACACCGGGGAGCTGTTTTTT. Translating it yields CASSPGASNTGELFF.

This clonotype appeared many times. The chain is built from TRBV7-3 and TRBJ1-1, with D possibly matching TRBD1 (5 bases). The germline V and J ends were trimmed by 2 bases and 0 bases, with 19 bases remaining between them. Germline loops: CDR1 SGHTA, CDR2 FQGTGA. This CDR3 is built from 18 residues. As DNA, the CDR3 is TGTGCCAGCAGCTTATCGGACATCCAGAGGGTGCTGAACACTGAAGCTTTCTTT. Translating it yields CASSLSDIQRVLNTEAFF.

This clonotype was picked up many times. The J gene is TRBJ2-7, the V gene TRBV28, with TRBD2 matching 7 bases. The trim removed 6 bases at V and 2 bases at J, leaving 16 bases unmatched. CDR1 MDHEN and CDR2 SYDVKM come from the germline V gene. The CDR3 loop spans 17 amino acids. CDR3 DNA: TGTGCCAGCAGCCCTCTCGGGGTTCTGGCGGGAGCCTACGAGCAGTACTTC. This sequence encodes CASSPLGVLAGAYEQYF.

This clonotype came up many times. The chain recombines TRBV5-1 with TRBJ2-7; D gene uncertain. This CDR3 contains 15 residues. Deletions cut 0 bases from V and 0 bases from J, with 10 bases between. Germline lookup yields CDR1 SGHRS and CDR2 YFSETQ. CDR3 sequence reads: CASSLDWLPSYEQYF. The CDR3 bases are TGCGCCAGCAGCTTGGATTGGCTACCCTCCTACGAGCAGTACTTC.